This T cell receptor beta chain is from a study of CXCR3-negative and CXCR3-positive naive CD8 T cells. Regarding the study as a whole: For CXCR3-positive naive cells, TRB CDR3s were more hydrophobic than those of CXCR3-negative naive cells. Both naive subsets carried similar amounts of surface CD5, so TCR strength was inferred from TRB CDR3 properties.

Triplicate sorts, 300,000 cells apiece, were made for each CD8+ T cell subset. The authors gated naive CD8+ T cells as CD45RO-CCR7+CD27+CD95-. Per the germline V gene, CDR1 is SGHTA and CDR2 is FQGTGA. The CDR3 runs to 14 residues. Concerning this clonotype: The target antigen is unknown.

In preparing the TRB cDNA libraries, 5' RACE with UMI labels was used. Reanalyzing the 5' RACE reads, TCRdb keeps one entry per CDR3 protein, without DNA. Here the sample table reports 60,000 to 70,000 distinct CDR3 sequences. The receptor's source is a human donor in good health. Some clones in this sample may be carry-over from other donors' samples. The sequencing sample was made of naive CXCR3+ CD8+ T cells from blood. Subset defined: CD45RO-CCR7+CD27+CD95- naive CD8+ T cells expressing CXCR3 (TNR3+). The rearrangement joins TRBV7-3 to TRBJ1-1. CDR3 amino acids: CASSIGTSGTEAFF.